Given below is one T cell receptor beta chain in context. No antigen is known for it. No base qualities exist here, and no much larger clone lies one base off it. CDR1 is given as SGHRS and CDR2 as YFSETQ, both from the germline V gene. The junction carries 10 bases between V and J, which are trimmed by 0 bases and 1 base respectively. From the cysteine through the phenylalanine, the CDR3 covers 15 amino acids. Only the CDR3 region is kept as DNA, spanning 45 bases read in frame from base 1. The record originates from a study of control samples from healthy donors and cancer patients (TCRdb year 2020). Library generation was performed with the immunoSEQ multiplex PCR assay. TCRdb holds this immuneACCESS table with in-frame rearrangements only. Some clones are missing; in checked studies, unresolved V genes explain under half, and the rest has no known cause. The sample table holds 130,000 or so clones, of which over 75% were seen once. Jointly, the top ten make up roughly 3.2% of the sample.

Sequencing was done on a sample of blood. The sequence came from a man between 50 and 59 years old in good health. The sequence joins TRBV5-1 to TRBJ1-1, with the D gene not confidently named. The CDR3 in this case is CASSLGPRENTEAFF. The nucleotide sequence is given as TGCGCCAGCAGCTTGGGTCCACGCGAGAACACTGAAGCTTTCTTT.